A few counts support the clone carrying this T cell receptor beta chain. Its specificity is unknown. The data originate from a study of lung T cells in sarcoidosis with Löfgren's syndrome. One entry per CDR3 protein results from TCRdb running MiXCR on the reads. This sample has some 8,600 distinct CDR3 sequences; roughly 20% occur once, and the top ten carry around 23%. The germline V gene has CDR1 LNHDA and CDR2 SQIVND (reference sequence). Trimming removed 7 bases from V and 0 bases from J; junction bases left unmatched: 12. The CDR3 consists of 17 residues. Whole-study results and caveats: TRAV12-1 and TRBV2 were reportedly most expanded in Löfgren's patients. Shared TRAV12-1 and TRBV2 CDR3 motifs were reported across several patients.

The source material was CD4+ T cells from bronchoalveolar lavage fluid. The receptor comes from a human donor with sarcoidosis (Löfgren's syndrome or another form), or a control subject (not recorded which). The V and J genes are TRBV19 and TRBJ1-2; TRBD1 agrees at 9 bases. The CDR3 protein is CASKPGTGKTANYGYTF. DNA for the CDR3: TGTGCCAGTAAGCCCGGGACAGGGAAAACGGCTAACTATGGCTACACCTTC. Supplemented by reference TRBV19 and TRBJ1-2, the full variable domain reads DGGITQSPKYLFRKEGQNVTLSCEQNLNHDAMYWYRQDPGQGLRLIYYSQIVNDFQKGDIAEGYSVSREKKESFPLTVTSAQKNPTAFYLCASKPGTGKTANYGYTFGSGTRLTVV.